This T cell receptor beta chain is from a study of cytomegalovirus exposure and HLA in healthy donors. Germline CDR1 MNHNS, CDR2 SASEGT. Trimming cost V 2 bases and J 2 bases; bases outside gene matches: 6. The CDR3 is 15 residues long. 13 Jbeta primers and 60 Vbeta primers were used for the PCR. The data were produced by immunoSEQ multiplex PCR, yet TCRdb's version contains in-frame clones alone and is incomplete. This sample has about 160,000 clones, with roughly 85% found just once. General observations from the study: Researchers reported from a later analysis that most CMV-associated TCR beta chains appeared HLA-restricted. Several of the most significant clusters appeared linked to common viral pathogens, based on a later analysis.

Notes on this clone: No antigen is known for it.

Sequencing was performed on PBMCs. The receptor's source is a man aged 40-49 years in good health and CMV-seronegative. This chain uses TRBV6-1 with TRBJ2-7; 7 bases align to TRBD2. CDR3 amino acids: CASSEMGGGPYEQYF. The CDR3 DNA reads TGTGCCAGCAGTGAAATGGGGGGGGGTCCCTACGAGCAGTACTTC.